These 29 T cell receptor beta chains originate from one sample sequenced in a study of cytomegalovirus exposure and HLA in healthy donors. The PCR contained 60 Vbeta and 13 Jbeta primers. Sequencing used immunoSEQ multiplex PCR; TCRdb keeps in-frame clones, though not all of them. The sample records about 160,000 clones, about two thirds being singletons. Material: PBMCs. These receptors came from a woman in her 30s in good health and CMV-seronegative.

This rearrangement joins TRBV7-9 to TRBJ2-7, with 12 bases that match TRBD2. Trimming cost V 4 bases and J 12 bases; bases outside gene matches: 10. CDR1 SEHNR and CDR2 FQNEAQ come from the germline V gene (reference sequence). CDR3 length: 14 amino acids. The CDR3: CASSSRGGLAGVYF. CDR3 nucleotides: TGTGCCAGCAGCTCAAGGGGGGGACTAGCGGGTGTGTACTTC. Full variable domain (outside the CDR3, taken from reference TRBV7-9 and TRBJ2-7): DTGVSQNPRHKITKRGQNVTFRCDPISEHNRLYWYRQTLGQGPEFLTYFQNEAQLEKSRLLSDRFSAERPKGSFSTLEIQRTEQGDSAMYLCASSSRGGLAGVYFGPGTRLTVT.

This rearrangement joins TRBV13 to TRBJ1-5; TRBD1 might be the D (5 bases). The CDR3 totals 14 residues. Trimming took 2 bases from V and 5 from J, leaving 10 bases between them. Germline CDR1 and CDR2: PRHDT and FYEKMQ (reference sequence). In DNA, the CDR3 is TGTGCCAGCAGCTTATGGGGGGGAGATCAGCCCCAGCATTTT. Translating gives CASSLWGGDQPQHF.

The CDR3 sequence: CASRQLALNTEAFF. The CDR3 nucleotides read TGTGCCAGCAGACAGCTAGCTTTGAACACTGAAGCTTTCTTT. The J gene is TRBJ1-1, the V gene TRBV6-5; D uncertain. The germline CDR1 and CDR2 sequences are MNHEY and SVGAGI. V was trimmed by 6 bases and J by 0 bases, leaving 11 bases between them. The CDR3 runs to 14 residues.

The chain links TRBV5-4 to TRBJ2-1; 12 bases are a match to TRBD2. With 5 bases clipped from V and 8 bases from J, the junction kept 2 bases outside the gene matches. Germline V gene data show CDR1 as SGHNT and CDR2 as YYREEE (reference sequence). The CDR3 totals 13 residues. CDR3 region: CASRLAGGDEQFF. Written as DNA, the CDR3 is TGTGCCAGCAGACTAGCGGGGGGCGATGAGCAGTTCTTC.

This rearrangement joins TRBV4-3 to TRBJ2-6; TRBD1 matches at 9 bases. V lost 3 bases to trimming and J lost 0 bases; unmatched junction nucleotides: 9. The CDR3 totals 19 residues. In germline, CDR1 is LGHNA, CDR2 YSLEER. CDR3 residues: CASSQKGGQGFSGANVLTF. The CDR3 DNA is TGCGCCAGCAGCCAGAAAGGGGGACAGGGATTCTCTGGGGCCAACGTCCTGACTTTC.

The V gene is TRBV28, the J gene TRBJ2-2; D may be TRBD2 (6 bases). The CDR3 has 16 residues. Germline CDR1 is MDHEN and CDR2 is SYDVKM. V was cut by 2 bases and J by 5 bases, with 15 bases left in between. The CDR3 sequence: CASSLRRELLTGELFF. The DNA for the CDR3 is TGTGCCAGCAGTTTAAGACGGGAGCTGTTGACCGGGGAGCTGTTTTTT.

There are a few counts of this clone. The chain couples TRBV15 to TRBJ2-3; D unclear. Germline V gene sequence: CDR1 LNHNV, CDR2 YYDKDF (reference sequence). There are 13 residues in the CDR3. V lost 3 bases and J 5 bases, leaving 9 bases between the germline ends. CDR3 nucleotides: TGTGCCACCAGCAGGAGCCTTCAAGATACGCAGTATTTT. Its protein product is CATSRSLQDTQYF. Combining the CDR3 with reference TRBV15 and TRBJ2-3 gives the whole variable domain DAMVIQNPRYQVTQFGKPVTLSCSQTLNHNVMYWYQQKSSQAPKLLFHYYDKDFNNEADTPDNFQSRRPNTSFCFLDIRSPGLGDTAMYLCATSRSLQDTQYFGPGTRLTVL.

V and J are TRBV28 and TRBJ2-2, with D unresolved. CDR1 MDHEN and CDR2 SYDVKM come from the germline V gene. Trimming removed 1 base from V and 3 bases from J, with 3 bases in between. The CDR3 spans 13 residues. The chain's CDR3 is CASSLFDTGELFF. CDR3 coding DNA: TGTGCCAGCAGTTTATTCGACACCGGGGAGCTGTTTTTT.

CDR3 sequence reads: CSVELVLAILETPPYTQYF. CDR3 DNA: TGCAGCGTTGAGTTGGTACTAGCTATATTGGAGACCCCCCCCTATACGCAGTATTTT. The chain links TRBV29-1 to TRBJ2-3; a possible D gene is TRBD2 (6 bases). The V end was cut by 3 bases, the J end by 7 bases, with 32 bases between. Germline CDR1 and CDR2: SQVTM and ANQGSEA. The CDR3 covers 19 residues.

This chain joins TRBV5-5 and TRBJ1-2, with 9 bases that match TRBD1. This CDR3 has 16 residues. The J segment lost 6 bases and the V segment lost 3 bases, leaving 12 bases of the junction unmatched. The germline V gene encodes CDR1 SGHKS and CDR2 YYEKEE (reference sequence). The DNA of the CDR3 is TGTGCCAGCAGCTCCTACACCGAACAGGGGGCGAATGGCTACACCTTC. Translating gives CASSSYTEQGANGYTF.

The rearrangement joins TRBV15 to TRBJ2-5; the match to TRBD2 covers 7 bases. CDR3 length: 15 residues. Unmatched junction bases numbered 14, after V lost 9 bases and J lost 4 bases. Germline lookup yields CDR1 LNHNV and CDR2 YYDKDF (reference sequence). The CDR3, as DNA: TGTGCCACAGGGAGGGCGGGAGCTGGGGGAGAGACCCAGTACTTC. Translation gives CATGRAGAGGETQYF.

This rearrangement joins TRBV13 to TRBJ1-1; TRBD1 is a possible D gene (5 bases). This CDR3 spans 14 amino acids. V shed 4 bases and J shed 0 bases, with 9 bases lying between them. The germline V gene encodes CDR1 PRHDT and CDR2 FYEKMQ (reference sequence). CDR3 bases: TGTGCCAGCAGCTCCGACAGTCTGAACACTGAAGCTTTCTTT. Protein: CASSSDSLNTEAFF.

J is TRBJ2-2 and V is TRBV27, with 10 positions matching TRBD1. CDR3 length: 19 residues. Germline V lookup: CDR1 MNHEY, CDR2 SMNVEV (reference sequence). Trimming cost V 3 bases and J 7 bases; bases outside gene matches: 17. The CDR3 is CASSFAPVSRQGAGGELFF. The CDR3 nucleotides read TGTGCCAGCAGTTTTGCTCCAGTTTCGAGACAGGGGGCCGGCGGGGAGCTGTTTTTT.

This clone was counted once. The rearrangement joins TRBV7-2 to TRBJ2-1; 7 nucleotides line up with TRBD1. The CDR3 runs to 15 residues. Per the germline V gene, CDR1 is SGHTA and CDR2 is FQGNSA. The ends lost 4 bases at V and 5 bases at J; junction bases unmatched: 8. The CDR3 DNA follows: TGTGCCAGCAGCTCATTGGGACAGACCAACAATGAGCAGTTCTTC. As protein: CASSSLGQTNNEQFF.

V and J are TRBV9 and TRBJ2-2; a weak D match, TRBD2 (6 bases). Germline V CDR1 and CDR2: SGDLS, YYNGEE. CDR3 length: 13 amino acids. Trimming pared 2 bases from V and 4 bases from J, leaving 6 bases between. DNA for the CDR3: TGTGCCAGCAGCGTTAGCGGCACCGGGGAGCTGTTTTTT. Protein sequence: CASSVSGTGELFF.

The rearrangement uses TRBV5-4 and TRBJ2-1; TRBD2 might be the D (6 bases). The ends were cut back, 6 bases at V and 4 bases at J, with 14 bases in the middle. CDR1 SGHNT and CDR2 YYREEE come from the germline V gene (reference sequence). This CDR3 is 14 amino acids long. CDR3 DNA sequence: TGTGCCAGCACCACCGGGACTGATTACAATGAGCAGTTCTTC. Residues: CASTTGTDYNEQFF.

This chain links TRBV4-1 with TRBJ1-5, with D uncertain. The germline V and J ends were trimmed by 4 bases and 4 bases, with 14 bases remaining between them. The CDR3 is made up of 15 amino acids. Germline CDR1 MGHRA, CDR2 YSYEKL. CDR3 loop: CASSPRTAENQPQHF. DNA for the CDR3: TGCGCCAGCAGCCCCCGGACTGCTGAAAATCAGCCCCAGCATTTT.

CDR3 in amino acids: CASSIGRDNQPQHF. CDR3 DNA: TGTGCCAGCAGCATTGGGCGAGACAATCAGCCCCAGCATTTT. This chain uses TRBV9 with TRBJ1-5; D is unclear. Trimming took 4 bases from V and 3 from J, leaving 11 bases between them. The CDR3 runs to 14 residues. From germline, CDR1 is SGDLS and CDR2 YYNGEE.

The V gene is TRBV6-5, the J gene TRBJ1-2, with TRBD1 as a possible D gene (5 bases). V lost 7 bases and J lost 7, with 13 bases in between. Germline assignment: CDR1 MNHEY and CDR2 SVGAGI. This CDR3 is 12 amino acids long. The CDR3 DNA sequence: TGTGCCAGCAAAACGGGGGTAATTGGCTACACCTTC. Residues: CASKTGVIGYTF.

The chain couples TRBV25-1 to TRBJ2-7, with 8 bases matching TRBD2. Germline CDR1 reads MGHDK; CDR2 reads SYGVNS. The J segment lost 5 bases and the V segment lost 7 bases, leaving 10 bases of the junction unmatched. This CDR3 comprises 14 residues. The CDR3: CASTPAGVLDEQYF. The CDR3, as DNA: TGTGCCAGCACCCCAGCGGGAGTTCTCGACGAGCAGTACTTC.

The chain uses TRBV7-9 and TRBJ1-1; TRBD1 matches 7 bases. The germline V gene encodes CDR1 SEHNR and CDR2 FQNEAQ (reference sequence). The CDR3 covers 14 residues. The J segment lost 1 base and the V segment lost 5 bases, leaving 4 bases of the junction unmatched. CDR3 in DNA: TGTGCCAGCAGCCGTGGGACAGCGAACACTGAAGCTTTCTTT. This codes for CASSRGTANTEAFF.

The chain recombines TRBV4-2 with TRBJ2-7; 8 nucleotides match TRBD1. The V gene end was trimmed by 2 bases and the J gene end by 6 bases; junction bases not matched to a gene: 6. Germline-derived CDR1 and CDR2 are LGHNA and YNFKEQ. The CDR3 is 14 amino acids. The CDR3 DNA reads as TGTGCCAGCAGCCAACCTCACGACAGGGGCGAGCAGTACTTC. Protein: CASSQPHDRGEQYF.

A few counts support this clone. V gene TRBV13 combines with J gene TRBJ2-6; 14 bases agree with TRBD2. Germline CDR1 PRHDT, CDR2 FYEKMQ (reference sequence). J gave up 0 bases and V 3 bases, and 13 bases lay outside the gene matches. The CDR3 totals 22 residues. The CDR3 spells CASSLTTRGLAGVNSGANVLTF. The DNA for the CDR3 is TGTGCCAGCAGCTTGACTACCCGGGGACTAGCGGGGGTGAACTCTGGGGCCAACGTCCTGACTTTC.

This clone appeared a few times. The rearrangement joins TRBV7-9 to TRBJ1-5; 9 positions match TRBD1. V gave up 0 bases and J gave up 6 bases; unmatched junction bases: 9. There are 17 residues in the CDR3. From germline, CDR1 is SEHNR and CDR2 FQNEAQ (reference sequence). Written as DNA, the CDR3 is TGTGCCAGCAGCTTAGCTATTGAGACAGGGGGACCTCAGCCCCAGCATTTT. This codes for CASSLAIETGGPQPQHF.

The chain uses TRBV7-2 and TRBJ2-3; D may be TRBD1 (5 bases). The V end lost 1 base, the J end lost 4 bases, and 9 bases lay between the germline ends. CDR1 is SGHTA and CDR2 is FQGNSA in the germline V gene. CDR3 length equals 14 residues. The CDR3, as DNA: TGTGCCAGCAGCTTAGATAGCAGGGCAGATACGCAGTATTTT. Translation: CASSLDSRADTQYF.

V usage is TRBV7-3 and J usage is TRBJ2-3; D is perhaps TRBD1 (5 bases). Germline loops: CDR1 SGHTA, CDR2 FQGTGA. The CDR3 contains 14 residues. Trimming pared 7 bases from V and 0 bases from J, leaving 11 bases between. CDR3 sequence (DNA): TGTGCCAGCACCCCTGGGGCTAGCACAGATACGCAGTATTTT. The encoded protein is CASTPGASTDTQYF.

The chain links TRBV5-6 to TRBJ1-2; 7 bases fit TRBD1. CDR3 length: 13 residues. Trimming cost V 4 bases and J 4 bases; bases outside gene matches: 4. Looked up from germline, CDR1 is SGHDT and CDR2 is YYEEEE. The CDR3 DNA sequence: TGTGCCAGCAGCGACAGGGTAGGCTATGGCTACACCTTC. The encoded protein is CASSDRVGYGYTF.

This chain's CDR3 is CASSLSGVETQYF. The CDR3 DNA reads as TGTGCCAGCAGTCTTTCAGGGGTAGAGACCCAGTACTTC. The rearrangement joins TRBV28 to TRBJ2-5; possibly TRBD1 for D (6 bases). The V end was cut by 5 bases, the J end by 4 bases, with 11 bases between. The CDR3 contains 13 residues. Germline V gene data show CDR1 as MDHEN and CDR2 as SYDVKM.

The chain uses TRBV27 and TRBJ2-7; 10 nucleotides align to TRBD2. Germline V gene lookup returns CDR1 MNHEY and CDR2 SMNVEV (reference sequence). The ends lost 4 bases at V and 2 bases at J; junction bases unmatched: 11. The CDR3 is 17 amino acids. The CDR3: CASSYQPRTSGTYEQYF. The CDR3 nucleotides are TGTGCCAGCAGTTACCAACCCCGGACTAGCGGCACCTACGAGCAGTACTTC.